This T cell receptor (beta chain) was identified during a study of T-cell memory formation after mild COVID-19. Overall study findings and caveats: Those CD4+ clones that contracted were mainly in CM and EM (CD8+ ones in EMRA). There was a balanced CD4/CD8 profile in clones contracting day 15 to 85, and later expanders leaned CD4+. Cross-reactive memory apparently joined, as some responding clones appeared in pre-infection memory.

Trimming removed 1 base from V and 8 bases from J, with 12 bases in between. The germline V gene encodes CDR1 LGHNA and CDR2 YSLEER. This CDR3 is 14 amino acids long. One entry per CDR3 protein results from TCRdb running MiXCR on the 5' RACE reads. The sample yields some 350,000 distinct CDR3 sequences, roughly 15% seen once. In regard to this clonotype: Its antigen is undetermined.

The V gene is TRBV4-3, the J gene TRBJ2-1; D is unclear. What was sequenced was PBMCs or a T cell subset sorted from them (not recorded which). This clonotype originated in a man between 18 and 35 years old who had mild COVID-19 (a few samples of this study predate the infection). Cell type and time point are not known. The chain's CDR3 is CASSQGPRNDEQFF. DNA for the CDR3: TGCGCCAGCAGCCAAGGACCCAGAAACGATGAGCAGTTCTTC.